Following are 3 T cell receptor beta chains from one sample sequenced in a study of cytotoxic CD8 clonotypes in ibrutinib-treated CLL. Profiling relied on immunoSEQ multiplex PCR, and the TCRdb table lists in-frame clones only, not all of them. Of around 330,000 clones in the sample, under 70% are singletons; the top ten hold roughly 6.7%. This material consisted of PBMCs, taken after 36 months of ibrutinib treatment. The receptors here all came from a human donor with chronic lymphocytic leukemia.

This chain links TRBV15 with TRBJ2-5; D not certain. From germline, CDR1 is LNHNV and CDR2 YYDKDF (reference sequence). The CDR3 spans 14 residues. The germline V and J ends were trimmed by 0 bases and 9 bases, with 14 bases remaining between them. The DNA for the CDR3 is TGTGCCACCAGCAGAGATATTCAAGAGCCGTCCCAGTACTTC. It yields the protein CATSRDIQEPSQYF.

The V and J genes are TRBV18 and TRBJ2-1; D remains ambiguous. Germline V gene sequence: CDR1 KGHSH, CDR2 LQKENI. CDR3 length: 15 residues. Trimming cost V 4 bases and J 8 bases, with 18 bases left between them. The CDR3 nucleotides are TGTGCCAGCTCACTTAGGGCTCCAACCGACGATGAGCAGTTCTTC. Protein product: CASSLRAPTDDEQFF.

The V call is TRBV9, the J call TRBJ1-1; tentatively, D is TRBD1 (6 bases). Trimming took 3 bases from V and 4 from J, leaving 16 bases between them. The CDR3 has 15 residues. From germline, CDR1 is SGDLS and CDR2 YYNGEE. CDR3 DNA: TGTGCCAGCAGCGCCCGCCATAGGGGGGGCACTGAAGCTTTCTTT. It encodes CASSARHRGGTEAFF.